This T cell receptor (beta chain) was sequenced during a study of read filtering for tumor transcriptome and immune sequencing (TCRdb year 2020). Concerning the study at large: The cohort was composed of some 17 male and roughly 15 female patients, with a mean age of approximately 72 years and an age range of roughly 45 to 90. The study compared TCR repertoires from targeted immune repertoire sequencing and bulk whole-transcriptome sequencing run on the same bone marrow samples. A main aim was a read-filtering strategy for immune repertoire data, specifically whether clonotypes supported by a single read should be removed. Under revised international staging, about eight patients fell into R-ISS I, approximately 15 into R-ISS II and more than five into R-ISS III. TCR-region mapped reads per sample ranged from about 4.05 to 11 million with IR-seq versus only roughly 75 to 1273 with RNA-seq. Whole-transcriptome libraries were prepared with the TruSeq RNA Access Library Prep Kit after DNase treatment. Summary of the overall study and its limitations: Compared with RNA-seq, IR-seq captured clonotypes at much higher depth and more reliably, and a smaller IR-seq throughput was enough to identify most shared clonotypes. In IR-seq, single-read clonotypes were about 81.9% of clonotypes but around 3.6% of total reads; in RNA-seq they were around 75% of clonotypes and about 40% of reads. The sorted CD138-negative fraction was not purified T cells but a mixed bone marrow immune population. The correlation between IR-seq and RNA-seq shared clonotype proportions rose when single-read clonotypes were removed.

Each patient had bone marrow sampled at the time of active disease. Isolation of bone marrow mononuclear cells was performed by Ficoll-Hypaque density gradient centrifugation. To remove myeloma plasma cells, the cells were labeled with CD138 magnetic microbeads on a MACS separator, and CD138-negative cells were then collected by negative selection. Flow cytometry with CD138 antibodies on an Attune NxT was used to check how pure the isolated cells were. TRIzol reagent was used to extract total RNA, and a NanoDrop spectrophotometer was used to quantify the extracted RNA. For each patient, the CD138-negative bone marrow sample underwent paired RNA-seq and IR-seq. TCR libraries were constructed from 350 to 400 ng RNA using the Immunoverse kit, and molecular barcoded adaptors covering alpha/delta and beta/gamma chains were employed. TCR library preparation used the same RNA that went into transcriptome sequencing. TCR libraries were sequenced on an Illumina HiSeq 4000 with 2 x 150 cycles. The paper's data handling went like this. Using MiXCR, which included quality filtering and error correction, TCR reads were aligned to human V, D, J and C references and then assembled into CDR3 clonotypes. The tcR package in R was used for analysis of clonotype counts and gene usage diversity. For inspection of raw mapping reads, RNA-seq reads were mapped by STAR aligner version 2.5.3a onto GRCh37 of the human genome. IR-seq fastq files were randomly downsampled with Seqtk 1.3 to test the effect of sequencing depth on detected clonotypes. The raw public data were reprocessed by TCRdb itself: fastp quality trimming at Q25, MiXCR clonotype calling, in-frame beta chains only. CDR3 protein sequences are deduplicated, and each keeps its most common genes and DNA. What appears here as the V and J calls and clone size reflects TCRdb's work, not the paper's. The sample includes about 6,000 distinct CDR3 sequences, with roughly a quarter observed a single time. 48% of the sample is in the top ten clones.

This clonotype was counted ten times or more. There is no known antigen for this receptor. Per-nucleotide qualities are absent, and no much larger clonotype sits a single base away. Based on the germline V gene, the CDR1 and CDR2 sequences are SNHLY and FYNNEI. The CDR3 goes from the cysteine to the phenylalanine over 14 residues. This entry keeps only the CDR3 DNA: 42 bases, framed from base 1. V drops 2 bases and J drops 3 bases, leaving 11 bases in between. The specimen sequenced was a population of CD138-negative cells sorted from bone marrow. The meaning of the sample's cell subset or site label: bone marrow mononuclear cells depleted of CD138+ plasma/myeloma cells by negative magnetic selection. The TCR was taken from a donor aged 40 or over with multiple myeloma. The chain is made from TRBV2 and TRBJ2-7; a tentative D call is TRBD1 (6 bases match). The DNA reads as follows: TGTGCCAGCAGTGAATTTTGGGGGCTCTACGAGCAGTACTTC. It is translated as CASSEFWGLYEQYF.